The rows below give T cell receptor beta chains drawn from one sample of a study of T cells in Graves' hyperthyroidism and ophthalmopathy. TCRdb reprocessed the multiplex PCR reads via MiXCR and lists one record per CDR3 protein. The data show about 640,000 distinct CDR3 sequences, 20% seen once. Sequenced: blood. The receptors were gathered from a man younger than 40 with Graves' ophthalmopathy. CDR3s include the opening cysteine and the closing phenylalanine or tryptophan. D genes are given only for firm matches. Some rows mark clone size as missing; the rest say once, few, many or name a class of expanded clone.

J: TRBJ2-5
V: TRBV12-3/TRBV12-4
size: once
D: .
DNA: TGTGCCAGCAGTTTACGAGGGTCAGAGGCCCAGTACTTC
CDR3: CASSLRGSEAQYF

J: TRBJ1-1
V: TRBV20-1
size: many
D: .
DNA: TGCAGTGCTCCTGCTAATCGGGGCACTGAAGCTTTCTTT
CDR3: CSAPANRGTEAFF

J: TRBJ2-7
V: TRBV7-9
size: few
D: .
DNA: TGTGCCAGCAGCCCCCCGTCCGGGACACCCTCCTACGAGCAGTACTTC
CDR3: CASSPPSGTPSYEQYF

J: TRBJ1-6
V: TRBV20-1
size: few
D: TRBD1
DNA: TGCAGTGCGTCACGATCCGGGACAGGGGATTCACCCCTCCACTTT
CDR3: CSASRSGTGDSPLHF

J: TRBJ1-2
V: TRBV20-1
size: .
D: .
DNA: TGCAGTGCGCCACGCAGGGGTAACTATGGCTACACCTTC
CDR3: CSAPRRGNYGYTF

J: TRBJ2-3
V: TRBV7-2
size: .
D: TRBD1
DNA: TGTGCCAGCAGCATCGGACAGGGGGTCGGGACAGATACGCAGTATTTT
CDR3: CASSIGQGVGTDTQYF

J: TRBJ2-1
V: TRBV20-1
size: many
D: .
DNA: TGCAGTGCTATCCTAGCCACACACAATGAGCAGTTCTTC
CDR3: CSAILATHNEQFF

J: TRBJ2-1
V: TRBV6-2/TRBV6-3
size: .
D: .
DNA: TGTGCCAGCAGTTACTCGCCACAAGGCCGTGAGCAGTTCTTC
CDR3: CASSYSPQGREQFF

J: TRBJ1-1
V: TRBV27
size: many
D: .
DNA: TGTGCCAGCAGTTTATATCGGGGGTACACTGAAGCTTTCTTT
CDR3: CASSLYRGYTEAFF

J: TRBJ2-7
V: TRBV10-3
size: .
D: .
DNA: TGTGCCATCAGTGAGTCAGGGGCTCTCTCCTACGAGCAGTACTTC
CDR3: CAISESGALSYEQYF

J: TRBJ2-1
V: TRBV7-9
size: few
D: .
DNA: TGTGCCAGCAGGGGGGAGAGGGGCTACAATGAGCAGTTCTTC
CDR3: CASRGERGYNEQFF

J: TRBJ2-5
V: TRBV12-3/TRBV12-4
size: .
D: TRBD1
DNA: TGTGCCAGCAGTTTAGTCAGGGACAGGGTTTGGCAGACCCAGTACTTC
CDR3: CASSLVRDRVWQTQYF

J: TRBJ2-4
V: TRBV5-1
size: few
D: TRBD2
DNA: TGCGCCAGCAGCTTGCGTACTAGCGGGAGAGGGTCCAAAAACATTCAGTACTTC
CDR3: CASSLRTSGRGSKNIQYF

J: TRBJ2-1
V: TRBV20-1
size: .
D: .
DNA: TGCAGTGCTAGAGATCGGGACGGCTCCTACAATGAGCAGTTCTTC
CDR3: CSARDRDGSYNEQFF

J: TRBJ2-7
V: TRBV4-3
size: few
D: TRBD2
DNA: TGCGCCAGCAGCCCTCGGACTAGCGGGACGGGCTACGAGCAGTACTTC
CDR3: CASSPRTSGTGYEQYF

J: TRBJ1-1
V: TRBV7-6
size: few
D: TRBD1
DNA: TGTGCCAGCAGCTCACGGACAGGACCTAACACTGAAGCTTTCTTT
CDR3: CASSSRTGPNTEAFF

J: TRBJ2-6
V: TRBV6-1
size: .
D: .
DNA: TGTGCCAGCAGCCCCGGCCTCTCTGGGGCCAACGTCCTGACTTTC
CDR3: CASSPGLSGANVLTF